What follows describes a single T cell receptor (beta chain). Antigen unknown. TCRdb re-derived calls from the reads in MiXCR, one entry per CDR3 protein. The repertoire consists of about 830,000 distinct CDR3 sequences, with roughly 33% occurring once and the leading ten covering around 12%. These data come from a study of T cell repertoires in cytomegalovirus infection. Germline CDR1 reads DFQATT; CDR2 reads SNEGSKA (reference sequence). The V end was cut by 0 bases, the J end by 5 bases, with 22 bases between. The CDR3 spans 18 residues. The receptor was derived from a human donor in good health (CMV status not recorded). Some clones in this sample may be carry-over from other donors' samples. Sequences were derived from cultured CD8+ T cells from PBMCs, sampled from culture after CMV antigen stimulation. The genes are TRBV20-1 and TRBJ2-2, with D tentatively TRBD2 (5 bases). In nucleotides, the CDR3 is TGCAGTGCTAGAGATTCGGAGGTACCGAGGACCAAAACCGGGGAGCTGTTTTTT. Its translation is CSARDSEVPRTKTGELFF.